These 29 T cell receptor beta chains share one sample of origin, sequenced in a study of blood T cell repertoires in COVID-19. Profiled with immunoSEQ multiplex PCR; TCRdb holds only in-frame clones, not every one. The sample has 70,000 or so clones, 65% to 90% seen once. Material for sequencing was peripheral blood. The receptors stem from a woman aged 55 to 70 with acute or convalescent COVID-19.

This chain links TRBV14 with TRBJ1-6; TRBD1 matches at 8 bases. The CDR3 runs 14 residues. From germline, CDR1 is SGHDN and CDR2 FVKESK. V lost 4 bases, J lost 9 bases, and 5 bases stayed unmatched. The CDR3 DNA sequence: TGTGCCAGCAGCCCGGACAGGGTTGGTTCACCCCTCCACTTT. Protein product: CASSPDRVGSPLHF.

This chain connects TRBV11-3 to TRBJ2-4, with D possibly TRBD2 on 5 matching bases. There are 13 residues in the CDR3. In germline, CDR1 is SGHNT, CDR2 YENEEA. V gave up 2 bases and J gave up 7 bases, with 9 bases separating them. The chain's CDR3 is CASSLPGINIQYF. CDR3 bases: TGTGCCAGCAGCTTACCGGGAATTAACATTCAGTACTTC.

The DNA for the CDR3 is TGTGCCAGCAGCCCCATCGGCGGGGACAGGATAAACTATGGCTACACCTTC. It is translated as CASSPIGGDRINYGYTF. The rearrangement joins TRBV11-2 to TRBJ1-2, with 8 bases lining up with TRBD1. V dropped 5 bases and J dropped 2; count of bases not matched to a gene: 13. Germline values: CDR1 SGHAT, CDR2 FQNNGV. The CDR3 is 17 residues long.

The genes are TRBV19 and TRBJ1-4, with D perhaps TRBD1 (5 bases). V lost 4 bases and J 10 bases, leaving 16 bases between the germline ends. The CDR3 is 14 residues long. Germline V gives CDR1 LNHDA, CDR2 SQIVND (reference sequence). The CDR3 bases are TGTGCCAGTAGTAGCGTGAGCAGGGAAAGAAAACTGTTTTTT. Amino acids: CASSSVSRERKLFF.

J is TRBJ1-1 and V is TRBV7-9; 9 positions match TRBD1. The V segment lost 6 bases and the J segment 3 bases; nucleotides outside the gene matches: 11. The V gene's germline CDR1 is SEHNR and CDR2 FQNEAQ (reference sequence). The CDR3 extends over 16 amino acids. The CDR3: CASRAPSRTGDTEAFF. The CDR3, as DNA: TGTGCCAGCAGGGCTCCAAGTAGGACAGGGGACACTGAAGCTTTCTTT. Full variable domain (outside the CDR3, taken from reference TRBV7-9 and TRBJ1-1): DTGVSQNPRHKITKRGQNVTFRCDPISEHNRLYWYRQTLGQGPEFLTYFQNEAQLEKSRLLSDRFSAERPKGSFSTLEIQRTEQGDSAMYLCASRAPSRTGDTEAFFGQGTRLTVV.

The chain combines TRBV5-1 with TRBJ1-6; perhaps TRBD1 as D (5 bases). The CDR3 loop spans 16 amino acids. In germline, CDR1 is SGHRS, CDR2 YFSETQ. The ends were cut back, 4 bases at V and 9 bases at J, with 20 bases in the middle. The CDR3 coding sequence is TGCGCCAGCAGCCCGGAATCGACAGTTTTGGGTTCACCCCTCCACTTT. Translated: CASSPESTVLGSPLHF.

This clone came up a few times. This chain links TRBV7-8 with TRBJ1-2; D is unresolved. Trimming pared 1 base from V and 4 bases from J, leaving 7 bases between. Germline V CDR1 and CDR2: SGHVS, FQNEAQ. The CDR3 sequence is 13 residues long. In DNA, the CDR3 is TGTGCCAGCAGCTTAGTACTCGGCTATGGCTACACCTTC. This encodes CASSLVLGYGYTF.

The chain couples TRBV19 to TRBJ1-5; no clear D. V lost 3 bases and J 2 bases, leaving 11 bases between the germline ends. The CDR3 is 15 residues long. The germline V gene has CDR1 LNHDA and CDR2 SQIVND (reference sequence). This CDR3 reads CASSIGGLGNQPQHF. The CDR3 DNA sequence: TGTGCCAGTAGTATTGGAGGGTTGGGCAATCAGCCCCAGCATTTT.

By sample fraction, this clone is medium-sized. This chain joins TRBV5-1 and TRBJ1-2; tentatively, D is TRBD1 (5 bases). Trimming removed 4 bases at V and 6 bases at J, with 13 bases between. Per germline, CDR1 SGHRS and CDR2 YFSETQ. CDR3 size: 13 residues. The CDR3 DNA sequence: TGCGCCAGCAGCGGGACTTGGGAGGATGGCTACACCTTC. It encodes CASSGTWEDGYTF.

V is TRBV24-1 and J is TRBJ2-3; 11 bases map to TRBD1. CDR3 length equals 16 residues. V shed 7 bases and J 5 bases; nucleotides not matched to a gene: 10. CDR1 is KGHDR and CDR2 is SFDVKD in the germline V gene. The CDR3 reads CATRTRTGGGEDTQYF. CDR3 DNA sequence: TGTGCCACCAGGACTCGGACAGGGGGCGGAGAAGATACGCAGTATTTT.

The CDR3 bases are TGCAGCGTTGGGACAGGCATAACTGAAGCTTTCTTT. Its protein product is CSVGTGITEAFF. The chain joins TRBV29-1 to TRBJ1-1, with 7 bases fitting TRBD1. V lost 4 bases, J lost 5 bases, and 4 bases stayed unmatched. The CDR3 contains 12 residues. The germline CDR1 and CDR2 sequences are SQVTM and ANQGSEA.

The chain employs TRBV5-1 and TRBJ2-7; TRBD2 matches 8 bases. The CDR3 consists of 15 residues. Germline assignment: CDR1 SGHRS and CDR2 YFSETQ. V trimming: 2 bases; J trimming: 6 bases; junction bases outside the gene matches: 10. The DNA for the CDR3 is TGCGCCAGCAGCTTTTCCCGGCCCGCGGGGGGCGAGCAGTACTTC. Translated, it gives CASSFSRPAGGEQYF.

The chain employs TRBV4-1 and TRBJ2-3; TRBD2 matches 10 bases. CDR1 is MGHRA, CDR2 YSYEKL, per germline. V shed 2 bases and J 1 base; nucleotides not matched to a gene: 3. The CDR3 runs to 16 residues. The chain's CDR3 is CASSQSGGAGTDTQYF. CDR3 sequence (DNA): TGCGCCAGCAGCCAAAGCGGGGGGGCCGGCACAGATACGCAGTATTTT.

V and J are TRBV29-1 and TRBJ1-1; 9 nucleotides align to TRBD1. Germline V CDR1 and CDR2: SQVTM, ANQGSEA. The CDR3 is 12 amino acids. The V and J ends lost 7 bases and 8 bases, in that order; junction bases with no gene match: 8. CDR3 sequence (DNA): TGCAGCGGGCGCGGGACAGGGTGGGAAGCTTTCTTT. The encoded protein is CSGRGTGWEAFF.

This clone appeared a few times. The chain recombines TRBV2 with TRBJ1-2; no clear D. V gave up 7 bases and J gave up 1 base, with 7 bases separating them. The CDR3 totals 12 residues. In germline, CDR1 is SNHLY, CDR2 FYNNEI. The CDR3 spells CASIDYNYGYTF. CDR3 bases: TGTGCCAGCATTGACTATAACTATGGCTACACCTTC. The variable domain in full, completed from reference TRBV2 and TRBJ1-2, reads EPEVTQTPSHQVTQMGQEVILRCVPISNHLYFYWYRQILGQKVEFLVSFYNNEISEKSEIFDDQFSVERPDGSNFTLKIRSTKLEDSAMYFCASIDYNYGYTFGSGTRLTVV.

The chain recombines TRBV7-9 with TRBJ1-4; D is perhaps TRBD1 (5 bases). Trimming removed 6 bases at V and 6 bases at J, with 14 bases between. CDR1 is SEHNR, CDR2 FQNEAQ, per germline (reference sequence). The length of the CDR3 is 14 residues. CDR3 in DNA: TGTGCCAGCAGGGAAACAGGTGGGGATGAAAAACTGTTTTTT. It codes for CASRETGGDEKLFF.

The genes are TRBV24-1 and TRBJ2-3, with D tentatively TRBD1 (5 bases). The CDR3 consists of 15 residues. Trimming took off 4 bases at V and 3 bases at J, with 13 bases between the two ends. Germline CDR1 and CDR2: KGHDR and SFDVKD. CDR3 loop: CATSDPWGETDTQYF. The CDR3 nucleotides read TGTGCCACCAGTGACCCGTGGGGCGAGACAGATACGCAGTATTTT.

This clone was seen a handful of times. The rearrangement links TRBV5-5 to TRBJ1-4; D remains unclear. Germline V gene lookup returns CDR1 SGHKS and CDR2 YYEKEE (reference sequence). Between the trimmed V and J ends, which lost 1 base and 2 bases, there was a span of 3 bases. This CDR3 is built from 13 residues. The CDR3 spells CASSLLTNEKLFF. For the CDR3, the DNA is TGTGCCAGCAGCTTGCTGACTAATGAAAAACTGTTTTTT.

The chain's CDR3 is CASSKGVWGKLFF. DNA of the CDR3: TGTGCCAGCAGCAAGGGGGTCTGGGGAAAACTGTTTTTT. The J gene is TRBJ1-4, the V gene TRBV5-5; a possible D gene is TRBD1 (6 bases). In germline, CDR1 is SGHKS, CDR2 YYEKEE (reference sequence). The CDR3 has 13 residues. V lost 4 bases to trimming and J lost 10 bases, with 14 bases between them.

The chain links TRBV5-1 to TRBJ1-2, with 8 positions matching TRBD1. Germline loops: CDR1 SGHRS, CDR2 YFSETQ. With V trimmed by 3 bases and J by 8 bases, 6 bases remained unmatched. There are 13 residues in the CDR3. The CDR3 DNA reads TGCGCCAGCAGCTCAGACAGGGGAAAAGGCTACACCTTC. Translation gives CASSSDRGKGYTF.

CDR3 loop: CASSKVGTENTEAFF. CDR3 nucleotide sequence: TGTGCCAGCAGCAAAGTCGGGACAGAAAACACTGAAGCTTTCTTT. V and J are TRBV21-1 and TRBJ1-1; the DNA was not compared with TRBD1, the D call given in the table. TRBV21-1 is deemed a pseudogene. The CDR3 runs to 15 residues.

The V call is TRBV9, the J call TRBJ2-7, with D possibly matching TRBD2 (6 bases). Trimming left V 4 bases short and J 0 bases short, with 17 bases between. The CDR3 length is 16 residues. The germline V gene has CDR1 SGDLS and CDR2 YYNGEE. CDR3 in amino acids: CASSPHLAGPSYEQYF. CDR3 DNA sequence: TGTGCCAGCAGCCCTCACCTGGCGGGGCCCTCCTACGAGCAGTACTTC.

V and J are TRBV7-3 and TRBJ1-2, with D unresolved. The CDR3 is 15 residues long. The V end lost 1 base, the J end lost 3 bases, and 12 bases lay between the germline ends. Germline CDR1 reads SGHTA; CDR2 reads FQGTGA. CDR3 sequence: CASSLMGGNDYGYTF. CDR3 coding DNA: TGTGCCAGCAGCTTAATGGGAGGCAATGACTATGGCTACACCTTC.

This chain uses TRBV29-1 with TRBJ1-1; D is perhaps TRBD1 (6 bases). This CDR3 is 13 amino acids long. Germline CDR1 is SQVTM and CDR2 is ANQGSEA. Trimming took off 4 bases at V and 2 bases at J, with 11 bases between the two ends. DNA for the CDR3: TGCAGCGTTGTCCGCAGGGGAAACACTGAAGCTTTCTTT. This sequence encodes CSVVRRGNTEAFF.

The CDR3 sequence is CACDPGQGQAFF. The CDR3 bases are TGTGCCTGTGATCCGGGACAGGGGCAAGCTTTCTTT. The J gene is TRBJ1-1, the V gene TRBV30; 10 bases fit TRBD1. Germline loops: CDR1 GTSNPN, CDR2 SVGIG (reference sequence). The trim removed 6 bases at V and 9 bases at J, leaving 7 bases unmatched. This CDR3 is built from 12 residues. The full variable domain, completed using reference TRBV30 and TRBJ1-1, is SQTIHQWPATLVQPVGSPLSLECTVEGTSNPNLYWYRQAAGRGLQLLFYSVGIGQISSEVPQNLSASRPQDRQFILSSKKLLLSDSGFYLCACDPGQGQAFFGQGTRLTVV.

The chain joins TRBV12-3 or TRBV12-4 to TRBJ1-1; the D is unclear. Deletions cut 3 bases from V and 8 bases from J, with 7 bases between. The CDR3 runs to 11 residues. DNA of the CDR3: TGTGCCAGCAGTTTGGAGGGCGAAGCTTTCTTT. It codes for CASSLEGEAFF.

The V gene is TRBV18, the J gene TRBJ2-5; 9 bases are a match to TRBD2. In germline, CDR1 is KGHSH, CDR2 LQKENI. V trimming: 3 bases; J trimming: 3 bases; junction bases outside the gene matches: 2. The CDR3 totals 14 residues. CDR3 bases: TGTGCCAGCTCACCGGCTAGCGGGGAAGAGACCCAGTACTTC. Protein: CASSPASGEETQYF.

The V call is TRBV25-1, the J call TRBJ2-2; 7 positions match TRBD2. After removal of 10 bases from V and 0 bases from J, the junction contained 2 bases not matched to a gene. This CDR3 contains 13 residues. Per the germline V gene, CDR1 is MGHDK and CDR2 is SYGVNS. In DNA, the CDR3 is TGTGCCACCGCGGGGGCGAACACCGGGGAGCTGTTTTTT. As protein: CATAGANTGELFF.

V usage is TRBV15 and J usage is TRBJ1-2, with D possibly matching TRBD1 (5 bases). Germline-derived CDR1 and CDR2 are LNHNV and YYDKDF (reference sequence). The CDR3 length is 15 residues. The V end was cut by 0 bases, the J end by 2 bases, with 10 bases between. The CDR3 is CATSREGARNYGYTF. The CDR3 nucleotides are TGTGCCACCAGCAGAGAAGGGGCGCGGAACTATGGCTACACCTTC.